These T cell receptor beta chains were read from a single sample in a study of blood T cell repertoires in COVID-19. TCRdb keeps only in-frame clones here, not all; method: immunoSEQ multiplex PCR. The sample consists of 250,000 to 300,000 clones, approximately 82% of them appearing once. The sample was PBMCs or T cells enriched from blood (not recorded which). The source of these receptors is a man aged 40-49 years who had been exposed to COVID-19. CDR3s include the opening cysteine and the closing phenylalanine or tryptophan. The D gene is left open where the match is weak. The size field is filled for only some rows; it gives once, few, many or a size class.

J: TRBJ1-4
V: TRBV5-1
size: .
D: TRBD1
CDR3: CASGPGQGNEKLFF
DNA: TGCGCCAGCGGACCGGGACAGGGGAATGAAAAACTGTTTTTT

J: TRBJ1-5
V: TRBV30
size: .
D: .
CDR3: CAWSGSNQPQHF
DNA: TGTGCCTGGTCCGGGAGCAATCAGCCCCAGCATTTT

J: TRBJ1-2
V: TRBV6-5
size: .
D: .
CDR3: CASSTGSNYGYTF
DNA: TGTGCCAGCAGTACAGGGTCAAACTATGGCTACACCTTC

J: TRBJ1-5
V: TRBV12-3/TRBV12-4
size: .
D: .
CDR3: CASSLDQGPQHF
DNA: TGTGCCAGCAGTTTAGACCAGGGACCCCAGCATTTT

J: TRBJ1-5
V: TRBV7-2
size: .
D: .
CDR3: CASSFGPTGNQPQHF
DNA: TGTGCCAGCAGCTTTGGCCCTACAGGCAATCAGCCCCAGCATTTT

J: TRBJ1-3
V: TRBV19
size: .
D: .
CDR3: CASSIQEGYTIYF
DNA: TGTGCCAGTAGTATCCAGGAGGGCTACACCATATATTTT

J: TRBJ2-1
V: TRBV5-1
size: .
D: TRBD2
CDR3: CASSPGGRSYNEQFF
DNA: TGCGCCAGCAGCCCCGGGGGGAGGTCCTACAATGAGCAGTTCTTC

J: TRBJ1-1
V: TRBV5-1
size: .
D: TRBD1
CDR3: CASSLIDRVGTEAFF
DNA: TGCGCCAGCAGCTTGATAGACAGGGTAGGCACTGAAGCTTTCTTT

J: TRBJ2-3
V: TRBV5-1
size: .
D: .
CDR3: CASSLGAATDTQYF
DNA: TGCGCCAGCAGCCTAGGAGCGGCCACAGATACGCAGTATTTT

J: TRBJ1-2
V: TRBV5-8
size: once
D: TRBD1
CDR3: CASSYNRGYGYTF
DNA: TGTGCCAGCAGCTACAACAGGGGGTACGGCTACACCTTC

J: TRBJ2-6
V: TRBV5-8
size: .
D: TRBD1
CDR3: CASKTGTGSYLSSGANVLTF
DNA: TGTGCCAGCAAAACCGGGACAGGGTCTTACTTGAGCTCTGGGGCCAACGTCCTGACTTTC

J: TRBJ2-1
V: TRBV7-3
size: few
D: .
CDR3: CASSLRSEALYNEQFF
DNA: TGTGCCAGCAGCTTAAGGTCCGAGGCACTTTACAATGAGCAGTTCTTC

J: TRBJ1-6
V: TRBV5-1
size: once
D: TRBD1
CDR3: CASSAGQINSPLHF
DNA: TGCGCCAGCAGCGCGGGACAGATTAATTCACCCCTCCACTTT

J: TRBJ1-6
V: TRBV2
size: once
D: TRBD1
CDR3: CASSGQGFSPLHF
DNA: TGTGCCAGCTCTGGACAGGGCTTTTCACCCCTCCACTTT

J: TRBJ1-5
V: TRBV18
size: .
D: .
CDR3: CASTGGNSNQPQHF
DNA: TGTGCCAGCACAGGTGGCAACAGCAATCAGCCCCAGCATTTT

J: TRBJ2-7
V: TRBV19
size: .
D: .
CDR3: CASSIDRGREQYF
DNA: TGTGCCAGTAGTATAGACAGGGGCCGCGAGCAGTACTTC

J: TRBJ1-1
V: TRBV15
size: few
D: .
CDR3: CATSRDLQLEAFF
DNA: TGTGCCACCAGCAGAGATTTACAGCTTGAAGCTTTCTTT

J: TRBJ2-7
V: TRBV9
size: .
D: .
CDR3: CASNREGLYEQYF
DNA: TGTGCCAGCAACAGAGAGGGCCTGTACGAGCAGTACTTC

J: TRBJ1-5
V: TRBV5-5
size: .
D: .
CDR3: CASSLGPGPQHF
DNA: TGTGCCAGCAGCTTGGGCCCAGGGCCCCAGCATTTT

J: TRBJ2-3
V: TRBV5-1
size: once
D: .
CDR3: CASSLGNLLDTQYF
DNA: TGCGCCAGCAGCTTGGGAAACTTGCTGGATACGCAGTATTTT

J: TRBJ1-5
V: TRBV19
size: .
D: .
CDR3: CASSIGDNQPQHF
DNA: TGTGCCAGTAGTATAGGCGATAATCAGCCCCAGCATTTT

J: TRBJ1-2
V: TRBV25-1
size: .
D: TRBD1
CDR3: CASSVTGLLYGYTF
DNA: TGTGCCAGCAGTGTGACAGGGCTGCTCTATGGCTACACCTTC

J: TRBJ1-3
V: TRBV18
size: .
D: .
CDR3: CASSPELTGFSGNTIYF
DNA: TGTGCCAGCTCACCAGAATTGACAGGCTTCTCTGGAAACACCATATATTTT

J: TRBJ1-4
V: TRBV11-3
size: .
D: .
CDR3: CASSPLRTAATNEKLFF
DNA: TGTGCCAGCAGCCCGCTCCGGACAGCCGCAACTAATGAAAAACTGTTTTTT

J: TRBJ1-2
V: TRBV6-1
size: .
D: TRBD1
CDR3: CASSESGTGYGYTF
DNA: TGTGCCAGCAGTGAATCGGGGACAGGGTACGGCTACACCTTC

J: TRBJ2-1
V: TRBV19
size: .
D: .
CDR3: CASSLVLGPGVF
DNA: TGTGCCAGTAGTCTCGTTCTTGGCCCGGGGGTCTTC